These T cell receptor beta chains were read from a single sample in a study of cytomegalovirus exposure and HLA in healthy donors. Assay used: immunoSEQ multiplex PCR; TCRdb lists only in-frame clones, some missing. The table records 100,000 to 150,000 clones, over 65% of them present only once. The specimen sequenced was PBMCs. These receptors all come from a man under 40 in good health and CMV-seropositive. Both conserved end residues are part of each CDR3. Each record gives: clone size, J gene, D gene, V gene, CDR3 protein, CDR3 DNA. A D gene is named only where the DNA matches it firmly. Rows give clone size only sometimes, using once, few, many, or a class for an expanded clone.

abundance: few
j_gene: TRBJ2-2
d_gene: TRBD1
v_gene: TRBV7-6
CDR3aa: CASSFAVGTGSSSGELFF
CDR3nt: TGTGCCAGCAGCTTTGCGGTGGGGACAGGGTCGTCCTCCGGGGAGCTGTTTTTT

abundance: .
j_gene: TRBJ2-1
d_gene: TRBD1
v_gene: TRBV27
CDR3aa: CASILSRGQHEQFF
CDR3nt: TGTGCCAGCATTCTTTCCAGGGGGCAGCATGAGCAGTTCTTC

abundance: .
j_gene: TRBJ2-7
d_gene: .
v_gene: TRBV27
CDR3aa: CASTGSSYEQYF
CDR3nt: TGTGCCAGCACCGGGAGCTCCTACGAGCAGTACTTC

abundance: .
j_gene: TRBJ2-2
d_gene: TRBD1
v_gene: TRBV5-1
CDR3aa: CASSLRDRGNTGELFF
CDR3nt: TGCGCCAGCAGCCTCAGGGACAGGGGGAACACCGGGGAGCTGTTTTTT

abundance: .
j_gene: TRBJ2-1
d_gene: TRBD1
v_gene: TRBV9
CDR3aa: CASSGGSRTGPYNEQFF
CDR3nt: TGTGCCAGCAGCGGCGGTTCAAGGACAGGGCCCTACAATGAGCAGTTCTTC

abundance: .
j_gene: TRBJ2-5
d_gene: .
v_gene: TRBV10-2
CDR3aa: CASRRQETQYF
CDR3nt: TGCGCCTCCCGGCGGCAAGAGACCCAGTACTTC

abundance: .
j_gene: TRBJ2-2
d_gene: TRBD1
v_gene: TRBV7-2
CDR3aa: CASSSGQTYTGELFF
CDR3nt: TGTGCCAGCAGCTCGGGACAGACTTACACCGGGGAGCTGTTTTTT

abundance: .
j_gene: TRBJ2-7
d_gene: .
v_gene: TRBV5-4
CDR3aa: CASSLASVPYEQYF
CDR3nt: TGTGCCAGCAGCTTGGCAAGCGTACCCTACGAGCAGTACTTC

abundance: .
j_gene: TRBJ1-4
d_gene: TRBD1
v_gene: TRBV9
CDR3aa: CASSVDGTGSEGLFF
CDR3nt: TGTGCCAGCAGCGTCGATGGGACAGGGAGCGAAGGTTTGTTTTTT

abundance: .
j_gene: TRBJ2-3
d_gene: TRBD1
v_gene: TRBV10-1
CDR3aa: CASSAYRGPTDTQYF
CDR3nt: TGCGCCAGCAGTGCCTACAGGGGGCCGACAGATACGCAGTATTTT

abundance: few
j_gene: TRBJ2-7
d_gene: TRBD1
v_gene: TRBV19
CDR3aa: CASSMVGTGVYEQYF
CDR3nt: TGTGCCAGTAGTATGGTCGGGACAGGGGTCTACGAGCAGTACTTC

abundance: once
j_gene: TRBJ2-3
d_gene: TRBD2
v_gene: TRBV30
CDR3aa: CAWSLGLAVSTDTQYF
CDR3nt: TGTGCCTGGAGTTTGGGACTAGCAGTAAGCACAGATACGCAGTATTTT

abundance: .
j_gene: TRBJ1-1
d_gene: .
v_gene: TRBV25-1
CDR3aa: CASSATGSPPEAFF
CDR3nt: TGTGCCAGCAGTGCCACAGGTTCCCCACCTGAAGCTTTCTTT

abundance: .
j_gene: TRBJ2-1
d_gene: .
v_gene: TRBV7-2
CDR3aa: CASSLGTGYGDEQFF
CDR3nt: TGTGCCAGCAGCTTAGGAACAGGGTATGGCGATGAGCAGTTCTTC

abundance: .
j_gene: TRBJ1-1
d_gene: .
v_gene: TRBV18
CDR3aa: CASSPGDISAFF
CDR3nt: TGTGCCAGCTCACCTGGGGACATCTCGGCTTTCTTT

abundance: .
j_gene: TRBJ2-7
d_gene: TRBD2
v_gene: TRBV27
CDR3aa: CASSSLTSGISYEQYF
CDR3nt: TGTGCCAGCAGTTCCCTGACTAGCGGGATATCCTACGAGCAGTACTTC

abundance: once
j_gene: TRBJ2-7
d_gene: TRBD1
v_gene: TRBV10-3
CDR3aa: CAISPGQGAYEQYF
CDR3nt: TGTGCCATCAGTCCGGGACAGGGAGCGTACGAGCAGTACTTC

abundance: .
j_gene: TRBJ2-7
d_gene: TRBD2
v_gene: TRBV28
CDR3aa: CASSFPSGRWEQYF
CDR3nt: TGTGCCAGCAGTTTCCCTAGCGGGAGGTGGGAGCAGTACTTC

abundance: .
j_gene: TRBJ2-7
d_gene: .
v_gene: TRBV10-3
CDR3aa: CAITGSSYEQYF
CDR3nt: TGTGCCATCACTGGTAGCTCCTACGAGCAGTACTTC

abundance: .
j_gene: TRBJ2-7
d_gene: .
v_gene: TRBV18
CDR3aa: CASSPEREQYF
CDR3nt: TGTGCCAGCTCACCAGAACGGGAGCAGTACTTC

abundance: .
j_gene: TRBJ2-1
d_gene: TRBD2
v_gene: TRBV9
CDR3aa: CASGRSGRPSHEQFF
CDR3nt: TGTGCCAGCGGACGTAGCGGGAGGCCCTCGCATGAGCAGTTCTTC

abundance: .
j_gene: TRBJ2-5
d_gene: TRBD2
v_gene: TRBV9
CDR3aa: CASSVAQAGVGETQYF
CDR3nt: TGTGCCAGCAGCGTAGCTCAAGCGGGAGTGGGAGAGACCCAGTACTTC

abundance: few
j_gene: TRBJ2-1
d_gene: TRBD2
v_gene: TRBV28
CDR3aa: CASSRGVGDNEQFF
CDR3nt: TGTGCCAGCTCGCGGGGGGTGGGCGACAATGAGCAGTTCTTC

abundance: few
j_gene: TRBJ2-1
d_gene: .
v_gene: TRBV19
CDR3aa: CASSERLDTGDNEQFF
CDR3nt: TGTGCCAGTAGTGAGAGATTAGACACTGGCGACAATGAGCAGTTCTTC

abundance: .
j_gene: TRBJ1-2
d_gene: .
v_gene: TRBV7-8
CDR3aa: CASSLGPDRKNYGYTF
CDR3nt: TGTGCCAGCAGCTTAGGACCCGACAGGAAAAACTATGGCTACACCTTC

abundance: .
j_gene: TRBJ2-1
d_gene: .
v_gene: TRBV11-2
CDR3aa: CASSVPGLLYNEQFF
CDR3nt: TGTGCCAGCAGCGTGCCGGGACTTCTCTACAATGAGCAGTTCTTC

abundance: .
j_gene: TRBJ1-5
d_gene: .
v_gene: TRBV5-1
CDR3aa: CASSLEGGHGQPQHF
CDR3nt: TGCGCCAGCAGCTTGGAGGGGGGGCACGGTCAGCCCCAGCATTTT